The rows below give T cell receptor beta chains drawn from one sample of a study of T cell changes during pregnancy in multiple sclerosis. The method was immunoSEQ multiplex PCR; TCRdb's version includes in-frame clones alone and lacks a portion of them. The sample has 75,000 to 90,000 clones; roughly nine tenths are singletons. The sequences come from PBMCs, collected in the first trimester of pregnancy. Receptor source: a female donor in good health, serving as a control in a pregnancy study. Some clones in this sample may be carry-over from other donors' samples. The CDR3 runs from the conserved cysteine through the conserved F or W. Each record gives: J gene, clone size, V gene, D gene, CDR3 protein, CDR3 DNA. D genes are given only for firm matches. Size is stated for part of the rows, as once, few or many counts, or as a class when the clone is expanded.

>TRBJ2-5|-|TRBV28|TRBD1
CASSAMVSGGQGETQYF
TGTGCCAGCAGTGCAATGGTCTCCGGAGGACAGGGAGAGACCCAGTACTTC
>TRBJ2-2|-|TRBV29-1|TRBD2
CSVGLTSGRSTGELFF
TGCAGCGTTGGCCTGACTAGCGGGAGATCGACCGGGGAGCTGTTTTTT
>TRBJ2-3|-|TRBV2|-
CASSGGPVTDTQYF
TGTGCCAGCAGTGGCGGCCCAGTCACAGATACGCAGTATTTT
>TRBJ2-1|-|TRBV19|TRBD1
CASSLVTGDNEQFF
TGTGCCAGTAGTCTTGTGACAGGGGACAATGAGCAGTTCTTC
>TRBJ2-7|-|TRBV27|TRBD2
CASSTLSGRSYEQYF
TGTGCCAGCAGTACCTTGAGCGGGAGATCCTACGAGCAGTACTTC
>TRBJ1-2|-|TRBV28|-
CASSSLDGYTF
TGTGCCAGCAGCTCACTCGATGGCTACACCTTC
>TRBJ1-2|-|TRBV7-9|TRBD1
CASSPHLGTGNYGYTF
TGTGCCAGCAGCCCGCACCTGGGGACAGGGAACTATGGCTACACCTTC
>TRBJ1-5|-|TRBV28|-
CASSATGMDQPQHF
TGTGCCAGCAGTGCTACAGGGATGGATCAGCCCCAGCATTTT
>TRBJ1-2|once|TRBV5-4|-
CASSPYTVTSGYTF
TGTGCCAGCAGCCCGTATACAGTAACTAGTGGCTACACCTTC
>TRBJ1-1|-|TRBV28|-
CASRPTGHTEAFF
TGTGCCAGCAGGCCCACAGGGCACACTGAAGCTTTCTTT
>TRBJ1-4|-|TRBV10-2|TRBD1
CASSGDSATNEKLFF
TGCGCCAGCAGTGGGGACAGCGCAACTAATGAAAAACTGTTTTTT
>TRBJ1-4|-|TRBV27|-
CASTSYGEKLFF
TGTGCCAGCACCTCGTATGGCGAAAAACTGTTTTTT
>TRBJ2-1|-|TRBV11-3|TRBD1
CASSLVRGTGIDDEQFF
TGTGCCAGCAGCTTAGTCCGCGGGACAGGGATTGACGATGAGCAGTTCTTC
>TRBJ2-7|-|TRBV4-3|-
CASSLAPAGAQYF
TGCGCCAGCAGCCTCGCTCCCGCGGGTGCGCAGTACTTC
>TRBJ2-1|-|TRBV7-6|TRBD1
CASSLETGRSYNEQFF
TGTGCCAGCAGCTTAGAGACAGGGAGATCCTACAATGAGCAGTTCTTC
>TRBJ2-3|-|TRBV4-3|-
CASSHSGVADPTDTQYF
TGCGCCAGCAGCCACTCAGGGGTGGCGGACCCCACAGATACGCAGTATTTT
>TRBJ1-2|-|TRBV11-2|-
CASSLDPGGLRGYTF
TGTGCCAGCAGCTTAGATCCCGGGGGACTTCGTGGCTACACCTTC
>TRBJ1-4|-|TRBV7-2|-
CASSLDIGVGEKLFF
TGTGCCAGCAGCTTAGACATAGGGGTAGGAGAAAAACTGTTTTTT
>TRBJ1-1|-|TRBV4-1|-
CASSQTSSGTEAFF
TGCGCCAGCAGCCAGACTAGTTCGGGGACTGAAGCTTTCTTT
>TRBJ1-2|-|TRBV28|-
CASSSGWVYGYTF
TGTGCCAGCAGTTCAGGGTGGGTCTATGGCTACACCTTC
>TRBJ2-3|-|TRBV4-2|-
CASSQGGGATTDTQYF
TGTGCCAGCAGCCAAGGGGGCGGGGCTACCACAGATACGCAGTATTTT
>TRBJ2-1|-|TRBV29-1|TRBD2
CSVDWRLAGWGNEQFF
TGCAGCGTTGACTGGCGACTAGCGGGATGGGGCAATGAGCAGTTCTTC
>TRBJ1-5|-|TRBV6-1|TRBD1
CASSAGTGVILGQPQHF
TGTGCCAGCAGTGCGGGAACAGGGGTGATTTTGGGTCAGCCCCAGCATTTT
>TRBJ2-3|-|TRBV6-1|-
CASSYMDTQYF
TGTGCCAGCAGTTATATGGATACGCAGTATTTT
>TRBJ1-6|-|TRBV5-1|TRBD1
CASRTTGGGNSPLHF
TGCGCCAGCAGGACGACAGGGGGCGGTAATTCACCCCTCCACTTT